Shown below are 5 T cell receptor beta chains from a single sample sequenced in a study of cytomegalovirus exposure and HLA in healthy donors. This PCR relied on a set of 60 Vbeta primers and 13 Jbeta primers. This table comes from immunoSEQ multiplex PCR, and its TCRdb copy is limited to in-frame clones, with some not included. The sample has about 270,000 clones, around 66% seen once. Sequenced input: PBMCs. Every receptor here comes from a female donor in good health and CMV-seronegative.

The chain carries TRBV15 and TRBJ2-7; TRBD2 matches 9 bases. The CDR3 covers 15 residues. V shed 1 base, J shed 3 bases, and the junction held 4 bases outside the gene matches. CDR1 is LNHNV and CDR2 is YYDKDF in the germline V gene (reference sequence). The CDR3 reads CATSRGAGGYYEQYF. CDR3 DNA: TGTGCCACCAGCAGAGGGGCGGGAGGGTACTACGAGCAGTACTTC. Together with reference TRBV15 and TRBJ2-7, the CDR3 gives the full variable domain: DAMVIQNPRYQVTQFGKPVTLSCSQTLNHNVMYWYQQKSSQAPKLLFHYYDKDFNNEADTPDNFQSRRPNTSFCFLDIRSPGLGDTAMYLCATSRGAGGYYEQYFGPGTRLTVT.

This chain's CDR3 is CASSQEYRSGINEQFF. The CDR3 coding sequence is TGTGCCAGCAGCCAGGAGTATAGGAGCGGGATCAATGAGCAGTTCTTC. V gene TRBV4-2 combines with J gene TRBJ2-1; 7 bases align to TRBD2. V dropped 3 bases and J dropped 6; count of bases not matched to a gene: 11. Germline-derived CDR1 and CDR2 are LGHNA and YNFKEQ. The CDR3 loop spans 16 amino acids.

V is TRBV7-9 and J is TRBJ1-1; 7 bases align to TRBD1. The germline V gene encodes CDR1 SEHNR and CDR2 FQNEAQ (reference sequence). The CDR3 runs 14 residues. The V gene end was trimmed by 5 bases and the J gene end by 1 base; junction bases not matched to a gene: 4. CDR3: CASSDYRGNTEAFF. The CDR3 DNA reads TGTGCCAGCAGCGACTACAGGGGGAACACTGAAGCTTTCTTT.

The V gene is TRBV28, the J gene TRBJ2-3; 16 bases align to TRBD2. This CDR3 has 19 amino acids. J lost 5 bases, V lost 6 bases, and 14 bases had no gene match. Germline V gene sequence: CDR1 MDHEN, CDR2 SYDVKM. The CDR3 sequence: CASSKDPGLAGGPRDTQYF. The DNA of the CDR3 is TGTGCCAGCAGCAAAGATCCGGGACTAGCGGGAGGGCCCCGAGATACGCAGTATTTT. Using reference TRBV28 and TRBJ2-3 for the parts outside the CDR3, the full variable domain is DVKVTQSSRYLVKRTGEKVFLECVQDMDHENMFWYRQDPGLGLRLIYFSYDVKMKEKGDIPEGYSVSREKKERFSLILESASTNQTSMYLCASSKDPGLAGGPRDTQYFGPGTRLTVL.

This clone occurred a few times. The chain couples TRBV6-5 to TRBJ2-1; a possible D gene is TRBD2 (6 bases). The CDR3 sequence is 13 residues long. Germline V CDR1 and CDR2: MNHEY, SVGAGI. The germline V and J ends were trimmed by 6 bases and 5 bases, with 11 bases remaining between them. The DNA for the CDR3 is TGTGCCAGCAGCCCGGGGAGGAACAATGAGCAGTTCTTC. Translating gives CASSPGRNNEQFF.